This entry describes one T cell receptor beta chain. Germline V CDR1 and CDR2: SNHLY, FYNNEI. V was cut by 3 bases and J by 5 bases, with 8 bases left in between. This CDR3 is 13 amino acids long. The data originate from a study of shared clonotypes between healthy human individuals. Profiling relied on immunoSEQ multiplex PCR, and the TCRdb table lists in-frame clones only, not all of them. This sample has 850,000 to 1,100,000 clones; roughly 80% occur once, and the top ten carry 0.7% to 0.95%. The J gene is TRBJ2-1, the V gene TRBV2; no clear D. Sequenced sample: memory CD4+ T cells from PBMCs. Stated subset: CD45RA-negative fraction. The TCR was taken from a man between 18 and 29 years old in good health. Some clones in this sample may be carry-over from other donors' samples. CDR3 in amino acids: CASSDSGNNEQFF. The CDR3 nucleotides read TGTGCCAGCAGTGATTCGGGCAACAATGAGCAGTTCTTC.